A single sample is the source of the 30 T cell receptor beta chains below, sequenced in a study of shared clonotypes between healthy human individuals. Method: immunoSEQ multiplex PCR; TCRdb's copy keeps in-frame clones and lacks some. The sample contains 400,000 to 500,000 clones, approximately 80% of which appear only once. Input material: PBMCs. The origin of the receptors is a woman between 40 and 50 years old in good health. Some clones in this sample may be carry-over from other donors' samples.

The V gene is TRBV18, the J gene TRBJ2-7, with D perhaps TRBD1 (6 bases). Germline V gives CDR1 KGHSH, CDR2 LQKENI. Trimming cost V 2 bases and J 7 bases, with 15 bases left between them. The CDR3 spans 14 residues. The CDR3 sequence is CASSPVQGRGEQYF. The CDR3, as DNA: TGTGCCAGCTCACCAGTTCAGGGGCGCGGAGAGCAGTACTTC.

The V gene is TRBV28, the J gene TRBJ2-7, with TRBD1 matching over 12 bases. CDR1 is MDHEN, CDR2 SYDVKM, per germline. CDR3 length: 14 amino acids. V trimming: 7 bases; J trimming: 2 bases; junction bases outside the gene matches: 3. The CDR3 DNA follows: TGTGCCAGCACCTGGGACAGGGGGCCCTACGAGCAGTACTTC. As protein: CASTWDRGPYEQYF.

A word on this clone: A much larger clone lies a single base off, so this may be a read error. As the CDR3 is not closed by the conserved phenylalanine or tryptophan, this likely results from a read error. The J gene is TRBJ2-7, the V gene TRBV7-9; 14 bases are a match to TRBD2. The CDR3 is 18 residues long. V was clipped by 6 bases and J by 5 bases; unmatched bases: 15. CDR1 and CDR2 (germline): SEHNR, FQNEAQ (reference sequence). Here the CDR3 reads CASSPRGTSGSLLHEQYL. DNA for the CDR3: TGTGCCAGCAGTCCCAGGGGGACTAGCGGGAGTTTGTTACACGAGCAGTACCTC.

The chain carries TRBV7-9 and TRBJ2-1; TRBD1 aligns across 11 bases. The CDR3 length is 14 residues. V lost 5 bases and J lost 12; bases outside the gene matches: 9. Germline V gene sequence: CDR1 SEHNR, CDR2 FQNEAQ (reference sequence). In DNA, the CDR3 is TGTGCCAGCAGCCCTTGGGACAGGGGGTCTGGGCAGTTCTTC. Protein: CASSPWDRGSGQFF.

The chain recombines TRBV13 with TRBJ2-1, with TRBD2 identical over 10 bases. The CDR3 length is 16 residues. After removal of 0 bases from V and 7 bases from J, the junction contained 6 bases not matched to a gene. The germline CDR1 and CDR2 sequences are PRHDT and FYEKMQ (reference sequence). In nucleotides, the CDR3 is TGTGCCAGCAGCTTAGGATACGCTAGCGGGAGAAATGAGCAGTTCTTC. This translates into CASSLGYASGRNEQFF.

This sequence joins TRBV15 and TRBJ2-7, with D tentatively TRBD1 (6 bases). Germline V gene lookup returns CDR1 LNHNV and CDR2 YYDKDF (reference sequence). The V and J ends lost 3 bases and 1 base respectively, with 13 bases between them. The CDR3 runs 15 residues. The CDR3 loop is CATSRGGQFSYEQYF. The CDR3 nucleotides read TGTGCCACCAGCAGGGGCGGACAGTTTTCCTACGAGCAGTACTTC.

On this clone: This clone may be a read error of a much larger clone one base away. This rearrangement joins TRBV11-2 to TRBJ1-2; 7 nucleotides match TRBD1. Losses at the gene ends were 5 bases for V and 2 bases for J; bases not matched to a gene: 2. CDR1 and CDR2 (germline): SGHAT, FQNNGV. The CDR3 is 13 amino acids. The CDR3 spells CASSLDRNYGYTF. The CDR3 DNA follows: TGTGCCAGCAGCCTGGACAGGAACTATGGCTACACCTTC.

V is TRBV18 and J is TRBJ2-1; 9 nucleotides line up with TRBD2. The germline V gene has CDR1 KGHSH and CDR2 LQKENI. The CDR3 sequence is 14 residues long. The V gene end was trimmed by 1 base and the J gene end by 5 bases; junction bases not matched to a gene: 0. The CDR3 nucleotides read TGTGCCAGCTCACCACAGCGGGGGGACAATGAGCAGTTCTTC. Its translation: CASSPQRGDNEQFF.

The chain has TRBV11-2 and TRBJ2-2; D is perhaps TRBD1 (5 bases). Germline CDR1 is SGHAT and CDR2 is FQNNGV. V lost 3 bases, J lost 6 bases, and 20 bases lay in between. The CDR3 runs to 17 residues. The DNA for the CDR3 is TGTGCCAGCAGCTTGGGCAGGGTTCGACTTAGCCCCGGGGAGCTGTTTTTT. Its translation: CASSLGRVRLSPGELFF.

The chain uses TRBV2 and TRBJ2-7, with TRBD2 identical over 7 bases. Trimming removed 6 bases from V and 2 bases from J; junction bases left unmatched: 10. The CDR3 has 15 amino acids. The germline V gene encodes CDR1 SNHLY and CDR2 FYNNEI. The CDR3 loop reads CASSRERGSPYEQYF. CDR3 DNA sequence: TGTGCCAGCAGCCGCGAGCGGGGAAGTCCCTACGAGCAGTACTTC. The entire variable domain, with the rest obtained from reference TRBV2 and TRBJ2-7, is as follows: EPEVTQTPSHQVTQMGQEVILRCVPISNHLYFYWYRQILGQKVEFLVSFYNNEISEKSEIFDDQFSVERPDGSNFTLKIRSTKLEDSAMYFCASSRERGSPYEQYFGPGTRLTVT.

The V gene is TRBV18, the J gene TRBJ2-1; tentative D call: TRBD2 (6 bases). The CDR3 sequence is 14 residues long. Trimming stripped 4 bases from V and 8 bases from J, with 15 bases between. Germline CDR1 KGHSH, CDR2 LQKENI. The DNA of the CDR3 is TGTGCCAGCTCACGCAGGGAGGTAGTAGATGAGCAGTTCTTC. Protein sequence: CASSRREVVDEQFF.

Only a few counts were recorded for this clone. The chain joins TRBV19 to TRBJ1-5; D gene unclear. Trimming removed 7 bases at V and 4 bases at J, with 11 bases between. The CDR3 totals 13 residues. CDR1 LNHDA and CDR2 SQIVND come from the germline V gene (reference sequence). The chain's CDR3 is CASKRTTNQPQHF. The CDR3, as DNA: TGTGCCAGTAAGAGGACCACTAATCAGCCCCAGCATTTT.

The chain employs TRBV10-2 and TRBJ2-1, with TRBD1 matching 8 bases. Losses at the gene ends were 4 bases for V and 9 bases for J; bases not matched to a gene: 11. CDR1 and CDR2 (germline): WSHSY, SAAADI. The CDR3 is 15 amino acids. CDR3: CASSGTTGVSGEQFF. CDR3 in DNA: TGCGCCAGCAGTGGCACGACAGGGGTTAGTGGTGAGCAGTTCTTC.

This chain joins TRBV11-2 and TRBJ2-7; D tentatively reads TRBD1 or TRBD2 (5 bases each). In germline, CDR1 is SGHAT, CDR2 FQNNGV. The CDR3 loop spans 15 amino acids. Trimming took 1 base from V and 3 from J, leaving 13 bases between them. DNA of the CDR3: TGTGCCAGCAGCTTAGGCTGGGACGGAAACTACGAGCAGTACTTC. Its protein is CASSLGWDGNYEQYF.

The V gene is TRBV14, the J gene TRBJ1-2; 8 positions match TRBD1. The germline gives CDR1 SGHDN, CDR2 FVKESK. This CDR3 has 19 amino acids. Unmatched junction bases numbered 16, after V lost 0 bases and J lost 4 bases. In nucleotides, the CDR3 is TGTGCCAGCAGCCAAGATTACGGGGACAGGTTCTTACCTAGCTATGGCTACACCTTC. This sequence encodes CASSQDYGDRFLPSYGYTF.

This clone was recorded once. CDR3 coding DNA: TGCGCCAGCAGCCCCGGACTAGCGGGAGCTTCCTACGAGCAGTACTTC. It yields the protein CASSPGLAGASYEQYF. This rearrangement joins TRBV5-1 to TRBJ2-7, with 13 bases lining up with TRBD2. The CDR3 sequence is 16 residues long. The trim removed 4 bases at V and 1 base at J, leaving 5 bases unmatched. Germline V gene lookup returns CDR1 SGHRS and CDR2 YFSETQ.

The CDR3 sequence: CASSRRLAGGPVTGELFF. The CDR3 nucleotides are TGTGCCAGCAGCCGCCGACTAGCGGGAGGGCCGGTAACCGGGGAGCTGTTTTTT. The gene calls are TRBV5-6 and TRBJ2-2; 14 nucleotides agree with TRBD2. The V segment lost 4 bases and the J segment 5 bases; nucleotides outside the gene matches: 10. The V gene's germline CDR1 is SGHDT and CDR2 YYEEEE. There are 18 residues in the CDR3.

The rearrangement joins TRBV28 to TRBJ2-5, with 10 positions matching TRBD1. The assigned J gene may be wrong: the sequence end matches TRBJ2-7 better. CDR3 length: 16 amino acids. From germline, CDR1 is MDHEN and CDR2 SYDVKM. The CDR3 nucleotides read TGTGCCAGCAGCCCCCCCCCGACAGGGGGCATCTACGAGCAGTACTTC. Protein: CASSPPPTGGIYEQYF.

A word on this clone: The identical CDR3 is also encoded by other nucleotide sequences in the sample. The chain is built from TRBV4-3 and TRBJ1-5; D call uncertain. CDR1 LGHNA and CDR2 YSLEER come from the germline V gene. The CDR3 loop spans 15 amino acids. The V end was cut by 0 bases, the J end by 1 base, with 7 bases between. The CDR3 spells CASSQDGWSNQPQHF. The CDR3 DNA sequence: TGCGCCAGCAGCCAAGATGGATGGAGCAATCAGCCCCAGCATTTT.

The chain joins TRBV27 to TRBJ2-7, with 8 bases matching TRBD2. The CDR3 runs to 14 residues. J was trimmed by 6 bases and V by 5 bases; bases with no gene match: 9. The germline CDR1 and CDR2 sequences are MNHEY and SMNVEV (reference sequence). Here the CDR3 reads CASSAPGRAIEQYF. CDR3 DNA: TGTGCCAGCAGTGCCCCCGGGAGGGCCATCGAGCAGTACTTC.

The chain couples TRBV7-6 to TRBJ1-4, with 9 bases identical to TRBD1. This CDR3 is built from 15 residues. V gave up 4 bases and J gave up 5 bases; unmatched junction bases: 5. Per germline, CDR1 SGHVS and CDR2 FNYEAQ. In nucleotides, the CDR3 is TGTGCCAGCAGCTCCTGGGACAGGGCAAATGAAAAACTGTTTTTT. This gives the protein CASSSWDRANEKLFF.

Concerning this clone itself: Distinct nucleotide sequences in the sample also encode this CDR3. The chain combines TRBV18 with TRBJ2-3; TRBD2 matches 7 bases. This CDR3 contains 14 residues. V gave up 6 bases and J gave up 3 bases; unmatched junction bases: 6. Germline V gene sequence: CDR1 KGHSH, CDR2 LQKENI. CDR3 region: CASSPSGGTDTQYF. CDR3 in DNA: TGTGCCAGCTCTCCCTCCGGGGGGACAGATACGCAGTATTTT. Variable domain in full (rest from reference TRBV18 and TRBJ2-3): NAGVMQNPRHLVRRRGQEARLRCSPMKGHSHVYWYRQLPEEGLKFMVYLQKENIIDESGMPKERFSAEFPKEGPSILRIQQVVRGDSAAYFCASSPSGGTDTQYFGPGTRLTVL.

Ten or more counts support this clone. This chain links TRBV18 with TRBJ2-1; no clear D. There are 14 residues in the CDR3. Trimming pared 2 bases from V and 9 bases from J, leaving 14 bases between. From germline, CDR1 is KGHSH and CDR2 LQKENI. DNA of the CDR3: TGTGCCAGCTCACCAAAGTCTCACAGTGGTGAGCAGTTCTTC. Translating it yields CASSPKSHSGEQFF. The full variable domain, rest sourced from reference TRBV18 and TRBJ2-1, is NAGVMQNPRHLVRRRGQEARLRCSPMKGHSHVYWYRQLPEEGLKFMVYLQKENIIDESGMPKERFSAEFPKEGPSILRIQQVVRGDSAAYFCASSPKSHSGEQFFGPGTRLTVL.

This clone came up a few times. V and J are TRBV30 and TRBJ1-2; TRBD1 agrees at 7 bases. The CDR3 consists of 12 residues. The germline V gene has CDR1 GTSNPN and CDR2 SVGIG (reference sequence). V trimming: 7 bases; J trimming: 4 bases; junction bases outside the gene matches: 6. For the CDR3, the DNA is TGTGCCTCTTCCACAGGGGTCTATGGCTACACCTTC. This codes for CASSTGVYGYTF.

Ten or more counts support this clone. In the same sample, other DNA sequences code for this CDR3. The CDR3 reads CAWSGTSEREAPYNEQFF. The CDR3 nucleotides read TGTGCCTGGAGTGGGACCAGTGAGCGGGAGGCCCCCTACAATGAGCAGTTCTTC. The chain recombines TRBV30 with TRBJ2-1; TRBD2 matches at 9 bases. The CDR3 has 18 amino acids. CDR1 is GTSNPN, CDR2 SVGIG, per germline (reference sequence). V lost 1 base and J lost 2; bases outside the gene matches: 12.

The chain employs TRBV5-4 and TRBJ1-4; D call uncertain. CDR3 size: 14 residues. The germline gives CDR1 SGHNT, CDR2 YYREEE (reference sequence). V shed 3 bases and J shed 0 bases, with 6 bases lying between them. The chain's CDR3 is CASSSIATNEKLFF. In DNA, the CDR3 is TGTGCCAGCAGCTCGATAGCAACTAATGAAAAACTGTTTTTT.

The V gene is TRBV19, the J gene TRBJ2-7; perhaps TRBD1 as D (6 bases). Per the germline V gene, CDR1 is LNHDA and CDR2 is SQIVND (reference sequence). This CDR3 region has 15 residues. Trimming removed 4 bases from V and 4 bases from J, with 17 bases in between. The CDR3 loop is CASSTKLGQLYEQYF. The DNA for the CDR3 is TGTGCCAGTAGTACAAAACTCGGACAGCTATACGAGCAGTACTTC.

V and J are TRBV7-5 and TRBJ2-7; TRBD1, the table's D call, lacks a check against the DNA. TRBV7-5 is a pseudogene segment. This CDR3 is built from 13 residues. CDR3 sequence (DNA): TGTGTCAGAAGATCCTCTGGCCGCCACGAGCAGTACTTC. It codes for CVRRSSGRHEQYF.

The chain employs TRBV7-3 and TRBJ2-1, with 7 bases lining up with TRBD2. This CDR3 region has 16 residues. With V trimmed by 4 bases and J by 0 bases, 6 bases remained unmatched. Per germline, CDR1 SGHTA and CDR2 FQGTGA. CDR3 amino acids: CASSSHGGGSYNEQFF. CDR3 bases: TGTGCCAGCAGCTCCCATGGCGGGGGCTCCTACAATGAGCAGTTCTTC.

The V call is TRBV19, the J call TRBJ1-5, with 9 positions matching TRBD1. Germline values: CDR1 LNHDA, CDR2 SQIVND (reference sequence). Losses at the gene ends were 4 bases for V and 5 bases for J; bases not matched to a gene: 6. This CDR3 has 15 residues. CDR3 DNA: TGTGCCAGTAGTAAAACAGGGGACAGGGATCAGCCCCAGCATTTT. Its translation is CASSKTGDRDQPQHF. Using reference TRBV19 and TRBJ1-5 for the parts outside the CDR3, the full variable domain is DGGITQSPKYLFRKEGQNVTLSCEQNLNHDAMYWYRQDPGQGLRLIYYSQIVNDFQKGDIAEGYSVSREKKESFPLTVTSAQKNPTAFYLCASSKTGDRDQPQHFGDGTRLSIL.